The 16 T cell receptor beta chains given below trace back to one sample, sequenced in a study of shared clonotypes between healthy human individuals. Here immunoSEQ multiplex PCR was the method, and the copy in TCRdb shows in-frame clones only, minus some. The table records some 2.1 million clones, 85% to 95% of them present only once. Sequenced sample: naive CD4+ T cells sorted from blood. The subset here: CD45RA+ positively selected. These receptors came from a man between 18 and 35 years old in good health.

This chain uses TRBV5-1 with TRBJ1-5; D is unresolved. V was trimmed by 7 bases and J by 0 bases, leaving 8 bases between them. Germline V lookup: CDR1 SGHRS, CDR2 YFSETQ. The CDR3 sequence is 13 residues long. CDR3 nucleotides: TGCGCCAGCGCCCTGGATAGCAATCAGCCCCAGCATTTT. Translating it yields CASALDSNQPQHF.

The chain recombines TRBV7-9 with TRBJ1-4; D unclear. Trimming pared 1 base from V and 8 bases from J, leaving 17 bases between. The CDR3 consists of 16 residues. Germline CDR1 reads SEHNR; CDR2 reads FQNEAQ (reference sequence). CDR3 DNA sequence: TGTGCCAGCAGCTTAGTTACTTTACAGATCCCCGAAAAACTGTTTTTT. Its protein is CASSLVTLQIPEKLFF.

Concerning this clone itself: This sample also contains other DNA sequences that code for the same CDR3. The V call is TRBV5-1, the J call TRBJ2-1; 8 bases are a match to TRBD2. V gave up 4 bases and J gave up 0 bases; unmatched junction bases: 3. In germline, CDR1 is SGHRS, CDR2 YFSETQ. The CDR3 totals 15 residues. CDR3 coding DNA: TGCGCCAGCAGCCTCAGCGGGAGCTCCTACAATGAGCAGTTCTTC. It codes for CASSLSGSSYNEQFF.

This chain connects TRBV11-2 to TRBJ2-3, with 7 bases matching TRBD2. The CDR3 extends over 13 amino acids. Germline CDR1 reads SGHAT; CDR2 reads FQNNGV. Germline trimming cut 3 bases from V and 4 bases from J; bases unmatched to any gene: 1. The CDR3 spells CASSLGGPDTQYF. Here the CDR3 DNA reads TGTGCCAGCAGCTTGGGAGGGCCAGATACGCAGTATTTT.

CDR3 loop: CASSRQGATLHF. The CDR3 DNA reads TGTGCCAGCAGCCGACAGGGTGCCACCCTCCACTTT. The rearrangement uses TRBV28 and TRBJ1-6; 7 bases agree with TRBD1. The V gene's germline CDR1 is MDHEN and CDR2 SYDVKM. The V and J ends lost 6 bases and 14 bases, in that order; junction bases with no gene match: 7. This CDR3 region has 12 residues. The variable domain in full, with the rest retrieved from reference TRBV28 and TRBJ1-6, is DVKVTQSSRYLVKRTGEKVFLECVQDMDHENMFWYRQDPGLGLRLIYFSYDVKMKEKGDIPEGYSVSREKKERFSLILESASTNQTSMYLCASSRQGATLHFGNGTRLTVT.

The chain links TRBV29-1 to TRBJ2-7; possibly TRBD1 for D (6 bases). The CDR3 is 15 residues long. Trimming left V 7 bases short and J 3 bases short, with 22 bases between. In germline, CDR1 is SQVTM, CDR2 ANQGSEA. The chain's CDR3 is CSGTVPRGLRYEQYF. The CDR3 coding sequence is TGCAGCGGGACTGTTCCTAGGGGGTTGCGCTACGAGCAGTACTTC.

This clone was found once. The CDR3 DNA follows: TGTGCCTGGACCCCTGGTAGGACTGAAGCTTTCTTT. This encodes CAWTPGRTEAFF. This chain joins TRBV30 and TRBJ1-1; D unresolved. Per germline, CDR1 GTSNPN and CDR2 SVGIG (reference sequence). The CDR3 loop spans 12 amino acids. With 4 bases removed from V and 5 bases from J, the gap between germline ends came to 11 bases. Supplemented by reference TRBV30 and TRBJ1-1, the full variable domain reads SQTIHQWPATLVQPVGSPLSLECTVEGTSNPNLYWYRQAAGRGLQLLFYSVGIGQISSEVPQNLSASRPQDRQFILSSKKLLLSDSGFYLCAWTPGRTEAFFGQGTRLTVV.

This rearrangement joins TRBV30 to TRBJ1-3; D is unclear. Germline V gene lookup returns CDR1 GTSNPN and CDR2 SVGIG (reference sequence). The length of the CDR3 is 12 residues. V lost 3 bases and J 6 bases, leaving 9 bases between the germline ends. The CDR3 reads CAWSLGQNTIYF. CDR3 DNA: TGTGCCTGGAGCCTCGGGCAAAACACCATATATTTT.

The CDR3 sequence is CASRTTGVGGGGYTF. The CDR3 DNA is TGTGCCAGCAGGACGACAGGGGTCGGTGGAGGTGGCTACACCTTC. V is TRBV6-5 and J is TRBJ1-2; 8 nucleotides align to TRBD1. V lost 6 bases, J lost 7 bases, and 13 bases stayed unmatched. CDR3 size: 15 residues. Germline values: CDR1 MNHEY, CDR2 SVGAGI.

Regarding this clone: Being one base from a much bigger clone, this may be a read error. V usage is TRBV14 and J usage is TRBJ2-1; D is unclear. Deletions cut 8 bases from V and 9 bases from J, with 11 bases between. Germline-derived CDR1 and CDR2 are SGHDN and FVKESK. This CDR3 is 11 amino acids long. The CDR3 is CASPSFAEQFF. CDR3 sequence (DNA): TGTGCCAGCCCCTCCTTTGCTGAGCAGTTCTTC.

This chain uses TRBV30 with TRBJ2-2; 9 nucleotides line up with TRBD2. The CDR3 contains 17 residues. The trim removed 4 bases at V and 0 bases at J, leaving 9 bases unmatched. Germline CDR1 and CDR2: GTSNPN and SVGIG (reference sequence). For the CDR3, the DNA is TGTGCCTGGATCCCCTGGGTAGCGGGAGCGAACACCGGGGAGCTGTTTTTT. It encodes CAWIPWVAGANTGELFF.

CDR3 sequence (DNA): TGCAGTGCTAGTAAGGACCCCGAGAAGCATTTT. Amino acid sequence: CSASKDPEKHF. V and J are TRBV20-1 and TRBJ1-5; no firm D call. With 3 bases removed from V and 14 bases from J, the gap between germline ends came to 14 bases. Germline-derived CDR1 and CDR2 are DFQATT and SNEGSKA (reference sequence). The CDR3 consists of 11 residues.

This CDR3 reads CASSQGTSGYNEQFF. The CDR3 bases are TGCGCCAGCAGCCAAGGGACTAGCGGCTACAATGAGCAGTTCTTC. The chain carries TRBV5-1 and TRBJ2-1; 11 nucleotides align to TRBD2. The ends lost 4 bases at V and 3 bases at J; junction bases unmatched: 3. CDR1 and CDR2 (germline): SGHRS, YFSETQ. This CDR3 spans 15 amino acids.

The V and J genes are TRBV4-1 and TRBJ2-7, with 9 bases that match TRBD1. Germline values: CDR1 MGHRA, CDR2 YSYEKL. V trimming: 0 bases; J trimming: 1 base; junction bases outside the gene matches: 4. This CDR3 has 16 amino acids. The CDR3 DNA reads TGCGCCAGCAGCCAAGACAGACAGGGGGTTTCCTACGAGCAGTACTTC. Translated: CASSQDRQGVSYEQYF.

V and J are TRBV30 and TRBJ2-5; the D gene is possibly TRBD2 (6 bases). V was clipped by 2 bases and J by 4 bases, with 11 bases between them. CDR3 length: 13 residues. Germline CDR1 reads GTSNPN; CDR2 reads SVGIG (reference sequence). The CDR3 nucleotides read TGTGCCTGGAGTCGGGAGCCCCCAGAGACCCAGTACTTC. Translation: CAWSREPPETQYF.

The V and J genes are TRBV20-1 and TRBJ2-1; D perhaps matches TRBD1 (7 bases). The CDR3 is 10 amino acids. The germline V gene has CDR1 DFQATT and CDR2 SNEGSKA (reference sequence). CDR3 loop: CRPGGKWQFF. The CDR3 DNA is TGCAGGCCAGGGGGGAAATGGCAGTTCTTC.